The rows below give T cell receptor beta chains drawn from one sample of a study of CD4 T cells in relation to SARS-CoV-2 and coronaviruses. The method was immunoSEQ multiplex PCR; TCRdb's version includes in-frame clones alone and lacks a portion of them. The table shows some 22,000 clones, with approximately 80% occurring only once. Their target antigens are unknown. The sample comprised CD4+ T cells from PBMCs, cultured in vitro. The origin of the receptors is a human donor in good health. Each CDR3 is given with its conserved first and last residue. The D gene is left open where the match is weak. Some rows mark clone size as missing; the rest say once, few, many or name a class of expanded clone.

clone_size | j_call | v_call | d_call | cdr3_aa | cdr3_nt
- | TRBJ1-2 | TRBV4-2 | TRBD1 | CASRTGSFVDYGYTF | TGTGCCAGCCGGACAGGGAGTTTTGTGGACTATGGCTACACCTTC
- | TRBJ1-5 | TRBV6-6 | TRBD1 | CASSSQGQGNQPQHF | TGTGCCAGCAGTTCCCAAGGACAGGGGAATCAGCCCCAGCATTTT
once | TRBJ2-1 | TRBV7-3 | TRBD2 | CASSQTPGLAGNEQFF | TGTGCCAGCAGCCAGACCCCGGGACTAGCGGGAAATGAGCAGTTCTTC
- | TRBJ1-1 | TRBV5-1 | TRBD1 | CASSSNRGRNTEAFF | TGCGCCAGCAGCTCTAACAGGGGAAGGAACACTGAAGCTTTCTTT
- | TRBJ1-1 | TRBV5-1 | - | CASSLAGGRGTEAFF | TGCGCCAGCAGCTTGGCCGGGGGGCGCGGCACTGAAGCTTTCTTT
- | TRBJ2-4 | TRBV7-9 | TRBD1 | CASSLSGQGLAKNIQYF | TGTGCCAGCAGCTTATCTGGACAGGGACTAGCCAAAAACATTCAGTACTTC
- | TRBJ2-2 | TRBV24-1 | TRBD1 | CATKSGTGETGELFF | TGTGCCACCAAATCCGGGACAGGGGAGACCGGGGAGCTGTTTTTT
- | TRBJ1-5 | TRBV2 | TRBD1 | CASSRDSKKPQHF | TGTGCCAGCAGCCGGGACAGTAAAAAGCCCCAGCATTTT
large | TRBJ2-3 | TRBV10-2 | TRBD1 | CASRDRFTDTQYF | TGCGCCAGCAGGGACAGGTTCACAGATACGCAGTATTTT
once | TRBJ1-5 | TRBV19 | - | CASTTGARGNQPQHF | TGTGCCAGTACCACCGGGGCGAGGGGCAATCAGCCCCAGCATTTT
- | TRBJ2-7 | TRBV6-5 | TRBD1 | CASSYSGTGSYEQYF | TGTGCCAGCAGCTACTCCGGGACAGGGTCCTACGAGCAGTACTTC
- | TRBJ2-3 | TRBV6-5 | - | CASSLGPRGTDTQYF | TGTGCCAGCAGTTTAGGGCCCAGAGGCACAGATACGCAGTATTTT
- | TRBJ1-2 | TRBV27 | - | CASSYGYTF | TGTGCCAGCAGTTATGGCTACACCTTC
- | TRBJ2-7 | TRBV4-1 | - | CASSQERLGLYEQYF | TGCGCCAGCAGCCAAGAGCGGCTAGGATTGTATGAGCAGTACTTC
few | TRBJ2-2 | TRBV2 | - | CASNRVNTGELFF | TGTGCCAGCAACAGGGTAAACACCGGGGAGCTGTTTTTT
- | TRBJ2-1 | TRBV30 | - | CAWRLTGRVYNEQFF | TGTGCCTGGAGATTGACGGGCAGGGTGTACAATGAGCAGTTCTTC
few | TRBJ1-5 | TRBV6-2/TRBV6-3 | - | CASSLVSPNQPQHF | TGTGCCAGCAGTTTGGTCTCCCCGAATCAGCCCCAGCATTTT
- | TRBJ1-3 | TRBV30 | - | CAWSVPRHYSGNTIYF | TGTGCCTGGAGTGTCCCTAGACACTACTCTGGAAACACCATATATTTT
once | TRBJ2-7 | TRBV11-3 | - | CASSLFPTYEQYF | TGTGCCAGCAGCTTATTCCCCACTTACGAGCAGTACTTC
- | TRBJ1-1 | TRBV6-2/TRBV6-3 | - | CASSYRRGEAFF | TGTGCCAGCAGTTACCGCAGGGGTGAAGCTTTCTTT
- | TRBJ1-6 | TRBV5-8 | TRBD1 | CASSLGGTANSPLHF | TGTGCCAGCAGCTTGGGAGGGACAGCAAATTCACCCCTCCACTTT
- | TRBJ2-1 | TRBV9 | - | CASSVGERQGPYNEQFF | TGTGCCAGCAGCGTAGGGGAAAGGCAGGGCCCCTACAATGAGCAGTTCTTC
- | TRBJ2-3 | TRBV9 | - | CASSPASVTTDTQYF | TGTGCCAGCAGCCCCGCTAGCGTCACCACAGATACGCAGTATTTT
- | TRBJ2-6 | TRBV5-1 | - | CASRDGSGANVLTF | TGCGCCAGCCGGGACGGATCTGGGGCCAACGTCCTGACTTTC
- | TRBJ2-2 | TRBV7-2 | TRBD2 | CASSLAGTSNTGELFF | TGTGCCAGCAGCTTAGCCGGGACTAGCAACACCGGGGAGCTGTTTTTT
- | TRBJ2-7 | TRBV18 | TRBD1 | CASSPETGGYEQYF | TGTGCCAGCTCACCAGAGACAGGGGGCTACGAGCAGTACTTC
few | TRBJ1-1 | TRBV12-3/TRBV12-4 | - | CASEQGMNTEAFF | TGTGCCAGCGAACAGGGAATGAACACTGAAGCTTTCTTT
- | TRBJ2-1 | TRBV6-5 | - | CATAIRLSYNEQFF | TGTGCCACCGCCATCCGATTATCCTACAATGAGCAGTTCTTC
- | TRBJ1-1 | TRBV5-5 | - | CASSLGQSNVFMNTEAFF | TGTGCCAGCAGCTTGGGACAGTCAAATGTTTTCATGAACACTGAAGCTTTCTTT
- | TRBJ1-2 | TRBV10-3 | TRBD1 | CAISESRDRGQYGYTF | TGTGCCATCAGTGAGTCCCGGGACAGGGGGCAATATGGCTACACCTTC
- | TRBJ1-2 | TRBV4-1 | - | CASSSRQDGSYGYTF | TGCGCCAGCAGCTCCCGACAGGACGGTTCCTATGGCTACACCTTC
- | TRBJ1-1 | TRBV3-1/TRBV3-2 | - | CASSQGQSTNRAFF | TGTGCCAGCAGCCAAGGACAGTCCACAAATAGGGCTTTCTTT
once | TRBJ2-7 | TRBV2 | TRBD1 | CASNMNRGEQYF | TGTGCCAGCAATATGAACAGGGGCGAGCAGTACTTC
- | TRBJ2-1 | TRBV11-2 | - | CASSSYQGNEQFF | TGTGCCAGCAGCTCCTATCAGGGGAATGAGCAGTTCTTC
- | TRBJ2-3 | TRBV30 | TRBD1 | CAWSVGGLTDTQYF | TGTGCCTGGAGTGTAGGGGGCCTCACAGATACGCAGTATTTT
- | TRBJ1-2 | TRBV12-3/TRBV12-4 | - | CASSLGTARGYTF | TGTGCCAGCAGTTTAGGAACGGCCCGGGGCTACACCTTC
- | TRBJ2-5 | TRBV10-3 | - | CAIRDSLQETQYF | TGTGCCATCAGGGACAGCCTCCAAGAGACCCAGTACTTC
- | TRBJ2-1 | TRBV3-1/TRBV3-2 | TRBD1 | CASAAQGAGYNEQFF | TGTGCCAGCGCCGCCCAGGGGGCGGGGTACAATGAGCAGTTCTTC
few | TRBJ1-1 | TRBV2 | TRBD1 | CARSTGVGEAFF | TGTGCCAGGTCAACAGGGGTCGGGGAAGCTTTCTTT
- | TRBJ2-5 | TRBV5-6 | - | CASSLKAGTDQETQYF | TGTGCCAGCAGCTTGAAGGCCGGGACTGACCAAGAGACCCAGTACTTC
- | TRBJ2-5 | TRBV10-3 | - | CAISEGSGQLKETQYF | TGTGCCATCAGTGAGGGATCCGGCCAGTTAAAAGAGACCCAGTACTTC
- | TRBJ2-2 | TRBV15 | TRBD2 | CATSPRGDTGELFF | TGTGCCACCAGCCCACGGGGGGACACCGGGGAGCTGTTTTTT
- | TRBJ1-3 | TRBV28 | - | CASSLFVSGNTIYF | TGTGCCAGCAGTTTGTTCGTCTCTGGAAACACCATATATTTT
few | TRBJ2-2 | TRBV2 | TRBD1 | CASSRIGTGGTGELFF | TGTGCCAGCAGCCGCATAGGGACAGGGGGAACCGGGGAGCTGTTTTTT
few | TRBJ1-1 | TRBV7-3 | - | CASSLTGITEAFF | TGTGCCAGCAGCTTAACTGGGATAACTGAAGCTTTCTTT
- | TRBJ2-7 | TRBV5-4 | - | CASSSPGATSYEQYF | TGTGCCAGCAGTTCGCCGGGAGCAACCTCCTACGAGCAGTACTTC
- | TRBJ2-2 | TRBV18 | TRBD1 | CASSQNRGNTGELFF | TGTGCCAGCTCACAAAACAGGGGAAACACCGGGGAGCTGTTTTTT
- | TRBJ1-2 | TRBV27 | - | CASSLSSSGRSYGYGYTF | TGTGCCAGCAGTTTAAGTTCAAGTGGGAGGTCCTACGGCTATGGCTACACCTTC
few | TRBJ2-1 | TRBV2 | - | CASRSGRLNEQFF | TGTGCCAGCAGATCCGGCAGACTCAATGAGCAGTTCTTC
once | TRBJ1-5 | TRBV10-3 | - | CATKEGEQPQHF | TGTGCCACGAAGGAGGGGGAACAGCCCCAGCATTTT
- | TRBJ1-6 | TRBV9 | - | CASSVAHEESPLHF | TGTGCCAGCAGCGTAGCCCATGAGGAGTCACCCCTCCACTTT
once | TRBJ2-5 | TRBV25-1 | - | CASSVLGMEETQYF | TGTGCCAGCAGTGTTTTAGGGATGGAAGAGACCCAGTACTTC
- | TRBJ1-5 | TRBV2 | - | CASGITRDQPQHF | TGTGCCAGTGGGATCACCCGGGATCAGCCCCAGCATTTT
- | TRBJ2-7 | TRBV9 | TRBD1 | CASSAGTGDFYEQYF | TGTGCCAGCAGCGCCGGGACAGGGGATTTTTACGAGCAGTACTTC
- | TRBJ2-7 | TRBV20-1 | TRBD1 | CSACDREPCEQYF | TGCAGTGCTTGTGACAGGGAACCATGCGAGCAGTACTTC
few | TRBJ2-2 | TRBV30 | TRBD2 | CAWSVGTSGMPGELFF | TGTGCCTGGAGTGTCGGGACTAGCGGGATGCCCGGGGAGCTGTTTTTT
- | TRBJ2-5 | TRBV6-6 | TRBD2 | CASSYDPSGGETQYF | TGTGCCAGCAGTTACGACCCTAGCGGGGGAGAGACCCAGTACTTC
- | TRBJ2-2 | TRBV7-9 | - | CASSLYKANTGELFF | TGTGCCAGCAGCTTATATAAAGCAAACACCGGGGAGCTGTTTTTT
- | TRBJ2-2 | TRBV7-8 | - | CASSRLQSTGELFF | TGTGCCAGCAGCAGATTGCAAAGCACCGGGGAGCTGTTTTTT
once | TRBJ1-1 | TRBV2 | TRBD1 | CASRAGQGTSTEAFF | TGTGCCAGCAGGGCGGGACAGGGGACATCCACTGAAGCTTTCTTT